These 18 T cell receptor beta chains share one sample of origin, sequenced in a study of blood T cell repertoires in COVID-19. Profiled with immunoSEQ multiplex PCR; TCRdb holds only in-frame clones, not every one. The data contain 200,000 to 250,000 clones, approximately 86% of them singletons. Sequencing used peripheral blood. These receptors came from a woman of 80 years or more with acute or convalescent COVID-19.

This clone was picked up a small number of times. The J gene is TRBJ1-2, the V gene TRBV15, with 8 bases aligning to TRBD1. After removal of 3 bases from V and 4 bases from J, the junction contained 7 bases not matched to a gene. The CDR3 spans 15 residues. The germline V gene encodes CDR1 LNHNV and CDR2 YYDKDF (reference sequence). CDR3 protein: CATSSDRGVVYGYTF. In DNA, the CDR3 is TGTGCCACCAGCAGCGACAGGGGAGTTGTCTATGGCTACACCTTC.

V usage is TRBV11-3 and J usage is TRBJ1-1, with D possibly matching TRBD1 (5 bases). V was clipped by 0 bases and J by 8 bases, with 13 bases between them. The V gene's germline CDR1 is SGHNT and CDR2 YENEEA. This CDR3 spans 14 amino acids. The CDR3 reads CASSLERTTAEAFF. CDR3 DNA sequence: TGTGCCAGCAGCTTAGAACGGACGACAGCAGAAGCTTTCTTT.

The CDR3 sequence: CASSLYSQGVYNEQFF. In DNA, the CDR3 is TGTGCCAGCAGCTTATACAGCCAGGGGGTCTACAATGAGCAGTTCTTC. This chain links TRBV7-2 with TRBJ2-1, with 7 nucleotides matching TRBD1. Germline CDR1 reads SGHTA; CDR2 reads FQGNSA. This CDR3 is built from 16 residues. The ends lost 2 bases at V and 3 bases at J; junction bases unmatched: 7.

This chain connects TRBV6-8 to TRBJ1-4; 9 nucleotides align to TRBD1. Germline CDR1 is MNHGY and CDR2 is SAAAGT. V shed 4 bases, J shed 8 bases, and the junction held 14 bases outside the gene matches. The CDR3 spans 17 residues. CDR3 bases: TGTGCCAGCAGTTGGGGCTTGGGGGGACAGGGTAACGAAAAACTGTTTTTT. Its translation: CASSWGLGGQGNEKLFF.

The V and J genes are TRBV12-3 or TRBV12-4 and TRBJ1-1, with TRBD1 matching 9 bases. V was pared by 3 bases and J by 12 bases, with 8 bases of the junction left unmatched. The CDR3 sequence is 13 residues long. CDR3 protein: CASSLGRDRATFF. The CDR3 DNA sequence: TGTGCCAGCAGTTTGGGACGGGACAGGGCGACTTTCTTT.

This clone has only a few counts. CDR3 in amino acids: CATTPSENSPLHF. The CDR3 nucleotides are TGTGCCACTACACCATCGGAGAATTCACCCCTCCACTTT. The chain carries TRBV6-6 and TRBJ1-6; the D is unclear. V lost 10 bases, J lost 7 bases, and 14 bases lay in between. Germline values: CDR1 MNHNY, CDR2 SVGAGI (reference sequence). The CDR3 is 13 residues long.

This rearrangement joins TRBV6-5 to TRBJ2-7; 13 bases map to TRBD2. CDR1 is MNHEY and CDR2 is SVGAGI in the germline V gene. Trimming took 6 bases from V and 2 from J; bases not matched to a gene: 4. The CDR3 has 15 residues. The CDR3 sequence is CASRMTSGGPYEQYF. The CDR3 DNA reads TGTGCCAGCAGGATGACTAGCGGGGGGCCCTACGAGCAGTACTTC.

This chain uses TRBV29-1 with TRBJ1-5; unclear D gene. The V end was cut by 4 bases, the J end by 5 bases, with 12 bases between. Per the germline V gene, CDR1 is SQVTM and CDR2 is ANQGSEA. CDR3 length equals 13 residues. The CDR3 DNA is TGCAGCGTTGCCGATAACAGTTATCAGCCCCAGCATTTT. As protein: CSVADNSYQPQHF.

This clone was seen just once. The chain carries TRBV5-1 and TRBJ2-3, with 9 bases identical to TRBD1. V gave up 0 bases and J gave up 1 base; unmatched junction bases: 9. The CDR3 consists of 18 residues. Per germline, CDR1 SGHRS and CDR2 YFSETQ. The CDR3 sequence is CASSLAGGQGLRTDTQYF. In nucleotides, the CDR3 is TGCGCCAGCAGCTTGGCTGGGGGACAGGGATTACGCACAGATACGCAGTATTTT.

This clone was seen more than once but under ten times. Other DNA sequences within the sample encode an identical CDR3. The chain couples TRBV12-3 or TRBV12-4 to TRBJ1-5, with 7 nucleotides matching TRBD1. The CDR3 consists of 13 residues. The V and J ends lost 6 bases and 4 bases, in that order; junction bases with no gene match: 3. This CDR3 reads CASSTGDNQPQHF. CDR3 bases: TGTGCCAGCAGCACAGGGGATAATCAGCCCCAGCATTTT.

This CDR3 is CASSLQGRNTEAFF. CDR3 DNA sequence: TGTGCCAGCAGTCTACAGGGTAGGAACACTGAAGCTTTCTTT. The chain couples TRBV2 to TRBJ1-1; TRBD1 might be the D (6 bases). Trimming left V 5 bases short and J 1 base short, with 11 bases between. Germline lookup yields CDR1 SNHLY and CDR2 FYNNEI. The CDR3 consists of 14 residues. Together with reference TRBV2 and TRBJ1-1, the CDR3 gives the full variable domain: EPEVTQTPSHQVTQMGQEVILRCVPISNHLYFYWYRQILGQKVEFLVSFYNNEISEKSEIFDDQFSVERPDGSNFTLKIRSTKLEDSAMYFCASSLQGRNTEAFFGQGTRLTVV.

V gene TRBV2 combines with J gene TRBJ1-1; tentatively, D is TRBD1 (5 bases). In germline, CDR1 is SNHLY, CDR2 FYNNEI. The ends were cut back, 4 bases at V and 7 bases at J, with 13 bases in the middle. The CDR3 runs 13 residues. CDR3 in amino acids: CASSVGFGGEAFF. CDR3 bases: TGTGCCAGCAGTGTAGGTTTCGGGGGTGAAGCTTTCTTT.

The J gene is TRBJ2-7, the V gene TRBV24-1; D is possibly TRBD1 (6 bases). V lost 5 bases and J 5 bases, leaving 18 bases between the germline ends. In germline, CDR1 is KGHDR, CDR2 SFDVKD. The CDR3 contains 15 residues. Here the CDR3 reads CATSAADTGLHEQYF. CDR3 sequence (DNA): TGTGCCACCAGTGCCGCGGACACAGGGCTCCACGAGCAGTACTTC.

V and J are TRBV3-1 (or the pseudogene TRBV3-2) and TRBJ2-1, with 8 bases aligning to TRBD2. V lost 2 bases, J lost 4 bases, and 7 bases stayed unmatched. This CDR3 comprises 16 residues. Germline loops: CDR1 LGHDT, CDR2 YNNKEL (reference sequence). This CDR3 is CASSQSGRGVYNEQFF. The CDR3 DNA follows: TGTGCCAGCAGCCAAAGCGGGCGGGGGGTATACAATGAGCAGTTCTTC.

The chain joins TRBV5-4 to TRBJ1-1, with D possibly matching TRBD1 (5 bases). The CDR3 sequence is 14 residues long. The V and J ends lost 2 bases and 1 base respectively, with 9 bases between them. Per the germline V gene, CDR1 is SGHNT and CDR2 is YYREEE (reference sequence). This CDR3 is CASSLDSTNTEAFF. The CDR3 DNA reads as TGTGCCAGCAGCTTAGACAGTACGAACACTGAAGCTTTCTTT. Full variable domain (remainder filled in from reference TRBV5-4 and TRBJ1-1): ETGVTQSPTHLIKTRGQQVTLRCSSQSGHNTVSWYQQALGQGPQFIFQYYREEENGRGNFPPRFSGLQFPNYSSELNVNALELDDSALYLCASSLDSTNTEAFFGQGTRLTVV.

This chain joins TRBV5-5 and TRBJ1-1; TRBD1 might be the D (5 bases). The ends were cut back, 3 bases at V and 0 bases at J, with 12 bases in the middle. This CDR3 has 15 residues. Germline V gene lookup returns CDR1 SGHKS and CDR2 YYEKEE (reference sequence). CDR3 nucleotides: TGTGCCAGCAGCTGGGAGGGGCAGTTGAACACTGAAGCTTTCTTT. This translates into CASSWEGQLNTEAFF.

This chain links TRBV6-5 with TRBJ2-7; 12 positions agree with TRBD2. V lost 8 bases, J lost 7 bases, and 12 bases stayed unmatched. Germline loops: CDR1 MNHEY, CDR2 SVGAGI. This CDR3 has 15 amino acids. Here the CDR3 reads CASATSGGLAGEQYF. In DNA form, the CDR3 reads TGTGCCAGCGCGACTAGCGGGGGCCTAGCGGGTGAGCAGTACTTC.

This clone was seen a handful of times. The chain joins TRBV11-1 to TRBJ2-7; D ambiguous. The germline CDR1 and CDR2 sequences are SGHAT and FQDESV (reference sequence). The CDR3 length is 14 residues. V was cut by 2 bases and J by 12 bases, with 20 bases left in between. The CDR3 sequence: CASSLSYGDRGMYF. CDR3 bases: TGTGCCAGCAGCTTATCTTACGGAGACCGCGGCATGTACTTC.